This T cell receptor beta chain was captured by sequencing in a study of graft-versus-host responses after intestinal transplantation. Study-wide context: As for transplant type, recipients had multivisceral, liver-intestinal, or isolated intestinal grafts. Anti-thymocyte globulin was used for induction in all recipients, who then took tacrolimus and steroids for approximately 3 years.

Germline V gene data show CDR1 as LNHNV and CDR2 as YYDKDF (reference sequence). The V end lost 3 bases, the J end lost 2 bases, and 8 bases lay between the germline ends. The CDR3 contains 13 residues. The study, taken as a whole, reports: Peak circulating GvH clone levels were associated with early post-transplant HvG declines.

This clone has only a few counts. Antigen: not known. TCRdb's copy holds only in-frame clones and misses some; the assay was immunoSEQ multiplex PCR. Of approximately 100,000 clones listed, about 82% are singletons. This clonotype originated in a human patient who received an intestinal transplant, so some T cells may come from the graft donor. The starting material was PBMCs, obtained 255 days after intestinal transplant. The V and J genes are TRBV15 and TRBJ2-7; D call uncertain. The CDR3 DNA sequence: TGTGCCACCAGCAGGGACGGCACCTACGAGCAGTACTTC. It translates to CATSRDGTYEQYF.